This T cell receptor (beta chain) was found in a study of blood T cells in healthy people across ages. Study findings and constraints: Long-lived and aged donors differed, with more naive CD4+ cells and higher diversity in the long-lived.

Drawn from each donor were approximately 10 milliliters of peripheral blood. V shed 6 bases and J 6 bases; nucleotides not matched to a gene: 13. Germline CDR1 and CDR2: MGHRA and YSYEKL. CDR3 length: 16 residues. This clonotype came up many times. Its antigen remains unknown. The authors ran a second PCR of about 6 to 11 cycles using a sample-barcoded 5' primer and a J-beta primer mix. Template switching added a 12-random-nucleotide identifier to every cDNA molecule. TCRdb passed the 5' RACE reads through MiXCR, listing each CDR3 protein once. The sample comprises 920,000 or so distinct CDR3 sequences, 40% to 50% of which are singletons, and about 20% rests with the top ten.

The V gene is TRBV4-1, the J gene TRBJ2-1; 8 positions agree with TRBD2. The sequence came from a woman aged 55-70 years in good health. The source material was blood. The CDR3 region is CASRPGGLAIRNEQFF. Here the CDR3 DNA reads TGCGCCAGCAGGCCCGGCGGACTAGCAATTCGCAATGAGCAGTTCTTC.